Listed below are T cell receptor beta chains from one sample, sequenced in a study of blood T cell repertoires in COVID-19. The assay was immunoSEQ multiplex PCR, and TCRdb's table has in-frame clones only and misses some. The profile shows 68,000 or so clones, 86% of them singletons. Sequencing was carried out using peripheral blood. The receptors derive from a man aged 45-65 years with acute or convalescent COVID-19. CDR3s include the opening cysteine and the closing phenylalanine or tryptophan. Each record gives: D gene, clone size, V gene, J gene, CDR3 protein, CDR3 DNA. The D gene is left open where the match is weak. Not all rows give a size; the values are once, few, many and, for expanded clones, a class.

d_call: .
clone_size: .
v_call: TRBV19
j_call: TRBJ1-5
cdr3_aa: CATFDLKEGYGSNQPQHF
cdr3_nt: TGTGCCACCTTTGATCTGAAGGAGGGGTACGGTAGCAATCAGCCCCAGCATTTT

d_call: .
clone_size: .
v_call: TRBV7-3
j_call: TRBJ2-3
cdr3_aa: CASSLRGGTDTQYF
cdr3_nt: TGTGCCAGCAGCCTCAGGGGAGGCACAGATACGCAGTATTTT

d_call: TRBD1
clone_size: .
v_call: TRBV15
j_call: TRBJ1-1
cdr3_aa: CATREDRAGNTEAFF
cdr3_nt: TGTGCCACCAGAGAGGACAGGGCTGGGAACACTGAAGCTTTCTTT

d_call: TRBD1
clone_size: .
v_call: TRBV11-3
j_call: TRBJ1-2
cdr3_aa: CASSPTGVDGYTF
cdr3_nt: TGTGCCAGCAGTCCGACAGGGGTGGATGGCTACACCTTC

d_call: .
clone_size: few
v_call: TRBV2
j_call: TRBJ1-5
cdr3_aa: CASSEPLYSNQPQHF
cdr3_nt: TGTGCCAGCAGTGAACCCCTGTATAGCAATCAGCCCCAGCATTTT

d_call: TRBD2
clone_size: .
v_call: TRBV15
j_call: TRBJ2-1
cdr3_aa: CATSKAGSNEQFF
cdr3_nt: TGTGCCACCAGCAAAGCGGGATCCAATGAGCAGTTCTTC

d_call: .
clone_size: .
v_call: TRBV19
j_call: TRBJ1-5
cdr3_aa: CASRYLSVNQPQHF
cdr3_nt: TGTGCCAGTAGATACCTCAGTGTTAATCAGCCCCAGCATTTT

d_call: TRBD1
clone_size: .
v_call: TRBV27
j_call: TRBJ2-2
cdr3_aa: CASGRRQGYTGELFF
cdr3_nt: TGTGCCAGCGGACGAAGACAGGGTTACACCGGGGAGCTGTTTTTT

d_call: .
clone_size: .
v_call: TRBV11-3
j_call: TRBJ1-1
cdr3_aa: CASSQVQDTEAFF
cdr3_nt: TGTGCCAGCAGCCAAGTACAGGACACTGAAGCTTTCTTT

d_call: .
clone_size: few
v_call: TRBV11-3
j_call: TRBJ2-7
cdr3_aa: CASSDRQGGYEQYF
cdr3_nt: TGTGCCAGCAGCGACAGACAGGGAGGCTACGAGCAGTACTTC

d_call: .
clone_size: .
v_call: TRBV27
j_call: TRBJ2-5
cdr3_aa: CASGPQETQYF
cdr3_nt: TGTGCCAGCGGGCCCCAAGAGACCCAGTACTTC

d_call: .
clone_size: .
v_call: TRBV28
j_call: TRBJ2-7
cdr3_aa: CASSHRPGRGFGEQYF
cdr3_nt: TGTGCCAGCAGTCATCGGCCGGGCCGGGGTTTTGGTGAGCAGTACTTC

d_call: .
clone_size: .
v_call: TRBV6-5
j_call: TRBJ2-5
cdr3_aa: CATHVATRGQYF
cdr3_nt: TGTGCCACTCACGTGGCTACCAGGGGCCAGTACTTC

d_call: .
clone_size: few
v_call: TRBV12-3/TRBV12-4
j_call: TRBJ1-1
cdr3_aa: CASRGHNTEAFF
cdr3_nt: TGTGCCAGCAGGGGACACAACACGGAAGCTTTCTTT

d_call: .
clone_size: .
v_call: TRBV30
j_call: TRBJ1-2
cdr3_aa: CAFWTEEGYTF
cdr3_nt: TGTGCCTTCTGGACAGAGGAGGGCTACACCTTC

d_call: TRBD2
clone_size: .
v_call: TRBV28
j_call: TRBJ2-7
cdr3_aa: CASATPSGRALEQYF
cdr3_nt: TGTGCCAGCGCAACTCCTAGCGGGAGGGCCCTCGAGCAGTACTTC

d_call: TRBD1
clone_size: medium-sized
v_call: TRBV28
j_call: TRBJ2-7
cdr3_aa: CASSFPQDRGRREQYF
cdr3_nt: TGTGCCAGCAGTTTCCCCCAGGACAGGGGGCGAAGAGAGCAGTACTTC

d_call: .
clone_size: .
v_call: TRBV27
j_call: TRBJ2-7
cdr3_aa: CASSLKQGPYEQYF
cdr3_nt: TGTGCCAGCAGCCTCAAACAGGGCCCCTACGAGCAGTACTTC

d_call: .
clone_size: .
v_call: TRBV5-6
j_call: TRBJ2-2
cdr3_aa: CASSQNPTRTGELFF
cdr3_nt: TGTGCCAGCAGCCAAAACCCGACAAGGACCGGGGAGCTGTTTTTT

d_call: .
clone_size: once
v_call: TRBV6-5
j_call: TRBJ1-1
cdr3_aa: CASRRVFEVNTEAFF
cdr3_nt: TGTGCCAGCAGGCGGGTGTTCGAGGTGAACACTGAAGCTTTCTTT

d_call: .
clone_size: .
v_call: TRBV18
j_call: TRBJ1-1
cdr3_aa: CASSLNGGNTEAFF
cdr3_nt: TGTGCCAGCTCACTCAACGGCGGGAATACTGAAGCTTTCTTT

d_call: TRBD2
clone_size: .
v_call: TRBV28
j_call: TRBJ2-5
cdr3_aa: CASSFGLAGETQYF
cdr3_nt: TGTGCCAGCAGTTTCGGACTAGCGGGAGAGACCCAGTACTTC

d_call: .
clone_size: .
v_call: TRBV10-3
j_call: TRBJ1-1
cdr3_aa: CAISESSFEAFF
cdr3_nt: TGTGCCATCAGTGAATCTTCGTTTGAAGCTTTCTTT

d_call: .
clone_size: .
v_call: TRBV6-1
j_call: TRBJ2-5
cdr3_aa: CASSEGGLRETQYF
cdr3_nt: TGTGCCAGCAGTGAAGGGGGCCTCCGAGAGACCCAGTACTTC

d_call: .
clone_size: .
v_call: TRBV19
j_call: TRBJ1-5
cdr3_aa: CASSEGASNQPQHF
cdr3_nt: TGTGCCAGTAGTGAAGGGGCGAGCAATCAGCCCCAGCATTTT

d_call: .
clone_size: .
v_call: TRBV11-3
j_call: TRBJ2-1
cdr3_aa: CASSPSPSPNEQFF
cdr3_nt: TGTGCCAGCAGCCCCTCGCCTAGTCCGAATGAGCAGTTCTTC

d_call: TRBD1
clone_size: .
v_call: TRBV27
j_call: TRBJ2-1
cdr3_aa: CASSWTGTLNEQFF
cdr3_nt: TGTGCCAGCAGTTGGACAGGGACCCTCAATGAGCAGTTCTTC

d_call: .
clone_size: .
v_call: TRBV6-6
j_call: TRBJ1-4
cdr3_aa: CASKTPNEKLFF
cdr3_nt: TGTGCCAGCAAGACACCTAATGAAAAACTGTTTTTT

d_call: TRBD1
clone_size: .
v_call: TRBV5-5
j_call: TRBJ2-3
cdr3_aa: CASSLGWTGDGTDTQYF
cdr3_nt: TGTGCCAGCAGCCTCGGATGGACAGGGGATGGGACAGATACGCAGTATTTT

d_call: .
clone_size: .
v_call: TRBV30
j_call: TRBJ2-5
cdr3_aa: CAWTLAGRETQYF
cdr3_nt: TGTGCCTGGACACTAGCAGGCCGGGAGACCCAGTACTTC

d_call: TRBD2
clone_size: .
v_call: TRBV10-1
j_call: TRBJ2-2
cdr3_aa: CASSEGVAGYTGELFF
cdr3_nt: TGCGCCAGCAGTGAGGGGGTAGCGGGGTACACCGGGGAGCTGTTTTTT

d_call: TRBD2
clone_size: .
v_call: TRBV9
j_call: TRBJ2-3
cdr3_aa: CASSAGVAGEWGTQYF
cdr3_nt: TGTGCCAGCAGCGCTGGGGTGGCGGGAGAGTGGGGAACGCAGTATTTT

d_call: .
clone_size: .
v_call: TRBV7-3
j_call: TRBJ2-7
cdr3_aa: CASSLTPGLHEQYF
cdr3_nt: TGTGCCAGCAGCTTAACGCCAGGGCTCCACGAGCAGTACTTC

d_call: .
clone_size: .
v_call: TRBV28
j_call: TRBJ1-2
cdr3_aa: CASSLNANYGYTF
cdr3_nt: TGTGCCAGCAGTTTAAATGCGAACTATGGCTACACCTTC

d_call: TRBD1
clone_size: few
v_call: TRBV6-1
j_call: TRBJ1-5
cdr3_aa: CASSEWGQGNQPQHF
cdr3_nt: TGTGCCAGCAGTGAATGGGGACAGGGCAATCAGCCCCAGCATTTT

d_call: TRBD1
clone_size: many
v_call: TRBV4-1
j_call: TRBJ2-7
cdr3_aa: CASSQGQLVSYEQYF
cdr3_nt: TGCGCCAGCAGCCAGGGACAGTTAGTCTCCTACGAGCAGTACTTC

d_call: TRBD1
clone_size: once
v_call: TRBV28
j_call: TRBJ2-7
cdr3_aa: CASSQPGQLDYEQYF
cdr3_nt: TGTGCCAGCAGTCAACCGGGACAGTTGGACTACGAGCAGTACTTC